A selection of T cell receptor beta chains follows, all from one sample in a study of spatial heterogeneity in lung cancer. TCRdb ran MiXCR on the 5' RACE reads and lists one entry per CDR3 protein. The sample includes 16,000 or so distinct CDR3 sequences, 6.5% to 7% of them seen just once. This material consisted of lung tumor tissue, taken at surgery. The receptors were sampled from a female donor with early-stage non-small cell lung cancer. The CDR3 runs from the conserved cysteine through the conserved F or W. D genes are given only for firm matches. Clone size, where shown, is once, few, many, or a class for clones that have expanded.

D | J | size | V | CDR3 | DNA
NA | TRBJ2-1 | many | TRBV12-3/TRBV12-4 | CATSTQGRGLDTYNEQFF | TGTGCCACCTCAACCCAGGGAAGGGGACTTGACACCTACAATGAGCAGTTCTTC
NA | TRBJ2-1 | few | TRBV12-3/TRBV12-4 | CASSSGWANEQFF | TGTGCCAGCAGTTCCGGGTGGGCGAATGAGCAGTTCTTC
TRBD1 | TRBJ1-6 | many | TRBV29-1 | CSVVGTGNSPLHF | TGCAGCGTGGTCGGGACAGGGAATTCACCCCTCCACTTT
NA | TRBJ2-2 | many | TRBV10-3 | CAISDTTGELFF | TGTGCCATCAGTGACACCACCGGGGAGCTGTTTTTT
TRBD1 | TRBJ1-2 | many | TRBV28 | CASLDSRGDYGYTF | TGTGCCAGCCTAGACAGCAGGGGGGACTATGGCTACACCTTC
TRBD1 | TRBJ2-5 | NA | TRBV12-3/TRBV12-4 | CASRDRQGWGTQYF | TGTGCCAGCAGGGACCGACAGGGGTGGGGGACCCAGTACTTC
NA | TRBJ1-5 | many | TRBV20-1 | CSARDLMDGSNQPQHF | TGCAGTGCTAGAGATTTGATGGACGGTAGCAATCAGCCCCAGCATTTT
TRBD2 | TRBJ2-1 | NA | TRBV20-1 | CSAPGRLAGGRSYNEQFF | TGCAGTGCACCCGGGAGACTAGCGGGGGGGCGCTCCTACAATGAGCAGTTCTTC
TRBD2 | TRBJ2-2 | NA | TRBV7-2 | CASSPGTSEGGELFF | TGTGCCAGCAGCCCCGGGACTAGTGAGGGCGGGGAGCTGTTTTTT
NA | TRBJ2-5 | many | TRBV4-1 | CASSQGSSSQETQYF | TGCGCCAGCAGCCAAGGAAGTAGCAGTCAAGAGACCCAGTACTTC
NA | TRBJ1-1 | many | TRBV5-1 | CASRFDGNTEAFF | TGCGCCAGCAGATTCGACGGGAACACTGAAGCTTTCTTT
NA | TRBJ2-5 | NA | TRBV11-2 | CASSYRVHRKVETQYF | TGTGCCAGCAGCTACCGGGTCCACAGGAAGGTAGAGACCCAGTACTTC
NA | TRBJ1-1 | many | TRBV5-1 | CASSSPPRGEAFF | TGCGCCAGCAGCTCTCCCCCGAGGGGTGAAGCTTTCTTT
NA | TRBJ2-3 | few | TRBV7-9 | CASSLEGGWTDTQYF | TGTGCCAGCAGCTTAGAGGGGGGGTGGACAGATACGCAGTATTTT
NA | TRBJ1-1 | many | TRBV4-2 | CASSQVSVAGPTEAFF | TGTGCCAGCAGCCAAGTCAGCGTTGCCGGTCCCACTGAAGCTTTCTTT
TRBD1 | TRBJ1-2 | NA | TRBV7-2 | CASSLETRGRGYTF | TGTGCCAGCAGCTTAGAGACCAGGGGGAGAGGCTACACCTTC
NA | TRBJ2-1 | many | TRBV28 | CASLGLDEQFF | TGTGCCAGCCTAGGTCTCGATGAGCAGTTCTTC
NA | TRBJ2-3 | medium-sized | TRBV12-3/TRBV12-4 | CASSTLGVDTQYF | TGTGCCAGCAGCACTCTAGGGGTGGATACGCAGTATTTT
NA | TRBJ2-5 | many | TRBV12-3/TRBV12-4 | CASTRQSQETQYF | TGTGCCAGCACCCGACAGTCACAAGAGACCCAGTACTTC
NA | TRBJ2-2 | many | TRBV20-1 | CSAKVTNTGELFF | TGCAGTGCTAAGGTTACGAACACCGGGGAGCTGTTTTTT
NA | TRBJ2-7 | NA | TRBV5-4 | CASSSIGDSYEQYF | TGTGCCAGCAGCTCAATAGGGGACTCCTACGAGCAGTACTTC
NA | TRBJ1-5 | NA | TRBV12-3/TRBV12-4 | CASRVGSGSQPQHF | TGTGCCAGCAGGGTAGGGTCGGGGAGCCAGCCCCAGCATTTT
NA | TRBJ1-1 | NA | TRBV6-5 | CASNRFGTMSLNTEAFF | TGTGCCAGCAATAGGTTTGGGACAATGTCTTTGAACACTGAAGCTTTCTTT
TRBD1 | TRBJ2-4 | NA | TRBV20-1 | CSARTDRATYIAKNIQYF | TGCAGTGCTAGGACGGACAGGGCCACTTATATAGCCAAAAACATTCAGTACTTC
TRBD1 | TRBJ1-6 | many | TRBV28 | CASASLGTGARNSPLHF | TGTGCCAGCGCCTCACTGGGTACAGGGGCGAGGAATTCACCCCTCCACTTT
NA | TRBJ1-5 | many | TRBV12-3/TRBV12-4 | CASGERGNQPQHF | TGTGCCAGCGGAGAAAGGGGCAATCAGCCCCAGCATTTT
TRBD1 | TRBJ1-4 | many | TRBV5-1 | CASSVGQGNEKLFF | TGCGCCAGCAGCGTGGGACAGGGGAATGAAAAACTGTTTTTT
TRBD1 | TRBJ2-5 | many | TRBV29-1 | CSVDKRGTGGETQYF | TGCAGCGTTGACAAGCGCGGGACAGGGGGAGAGACCCAGTACTTC
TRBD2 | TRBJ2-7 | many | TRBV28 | CASSLPRGGGARYEQYF | TGTGCCAGCAGTTTACCCCGCGGCGGGGGGGCCAGGTACGAGCAGTACTTC
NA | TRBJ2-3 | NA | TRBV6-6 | CASSSDRDTQNF | TGTGCCAGCAGTTCCGACCGAGATACACAGAATTTT
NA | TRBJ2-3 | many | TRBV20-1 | CSAQARDTGSTDTQYF | TGCAGTGCTCAGGCCCGGGACACTGGTAGCACAGATACGCAGTATTTT
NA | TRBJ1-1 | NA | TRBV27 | CASSLSGRQSTEAFF | TGTGCCAGCAGTTTATCGGGGAGACAGAGCACTGAAGCTTTCTTT
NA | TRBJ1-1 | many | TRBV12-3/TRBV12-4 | CASSRLNTEAFF | TGTGCCAGCAGCCGGCTGAACACTGAAGCTTTCTTT
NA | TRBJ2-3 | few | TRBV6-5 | CASSLEYSDTQYF | TGTGCCAGCAGCTTGGAGTACTCAGATACGCAGTATTTT
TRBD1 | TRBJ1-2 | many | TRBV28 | CASRTGSYGYTF | TGTGCCAGCAGGACAGGGAGCTATGGCTACACCTTC
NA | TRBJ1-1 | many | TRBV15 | CATSRDGQPNTEAFF | TGTGCCACCAGCAGAGATGGACAGCCAAACACTGAAGCTTTCTTT
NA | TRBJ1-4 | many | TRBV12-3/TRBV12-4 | CASSLRQAKEKLFF | TGTGCCAGCAGTTTAAGGCAGGCAAAGGAAAAACTGTTTTTT
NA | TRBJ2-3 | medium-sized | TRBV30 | CAWGRSSRKSTDTQYF | TGTGCCTGGGGACGATCTAGCAGAAAAAGCACAGATACGCAGTATTTT
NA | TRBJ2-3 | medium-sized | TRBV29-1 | CSVESRGTDTQYF | TGCAGCGTTGAATCCAGGGGCACAGATACGCAGTATTTT
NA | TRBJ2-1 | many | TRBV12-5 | CASGFLRNEQFF | TGTGCTAGTGGTTTTTTGCGGAATGAGCAGTTCTTC
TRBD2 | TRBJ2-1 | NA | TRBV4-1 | CASSPQGTSNGEQFF | TGCGCCAGCAGCCCACAGGGGACTAGCAACGGTGAGCAGTTCTTC
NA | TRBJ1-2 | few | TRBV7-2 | CASSLDPYGYTF | TGTGCCAGCAGCTTAGACCCCTATGGCTACACCTTC
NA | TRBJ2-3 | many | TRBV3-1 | CASSPARDIRTDTQYF | TGTGCCAGCAGCCCAGCCCGGGATATAAGGACAGATACGCAGTATTTT
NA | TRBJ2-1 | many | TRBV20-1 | CSARFEGPSSYNEQFF | TGCAGTGCTAGATTTGAGGGGCCTAGCTCCTACAATGAGCAGTTCTTC
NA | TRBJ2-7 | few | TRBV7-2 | CASSLVGGALPYEQYF | TGTGCCAGCAGCTTAGTAGGGGGGGCCCTACCCTACGAGCAGTACTTC
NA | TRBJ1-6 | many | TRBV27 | CASSLDLINSPLHF | TGTGCCAGCAGTTTAGATCTGATAAATTCACCCCTCCACTTT
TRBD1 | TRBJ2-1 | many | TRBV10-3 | CAISRTGSGYEEQFF | TGTGCCATCAGTAGGACAGGGTCTGGGTATGAGGAGCAGTTCTTC
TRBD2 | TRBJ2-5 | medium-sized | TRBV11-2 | CASSFTSGEQTQYF | TGTGCCAGCAGCTTCACTAGCGGGGAACAGACCCAGTACTTC
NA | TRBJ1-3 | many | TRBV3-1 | CASSYGLLSSGNTIYF | TGTGCCAGCAGCTACGGGCTCCTGAGCTCTGGAAACACCATATATTTT
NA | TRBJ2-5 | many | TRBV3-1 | CASSHRRGQETQYF | TGTGCCAGCAGCCACCGACGGGGCCAAGAGACCCAGTACTTC
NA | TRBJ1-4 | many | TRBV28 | CASSLLGQERGKLFF | TGTGCCAGCAGTTTACTGGGACAAGAGAGGGGAAAACTGTTTTTT
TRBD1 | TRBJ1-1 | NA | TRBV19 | CASTSRDRVNTEAFF | TGTGCCAGTACGTCTCGTGACAGGGTGAACACTGAAGCTTTCTTT
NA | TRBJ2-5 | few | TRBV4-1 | CASSQGGLQETQYF | TGCGCCAGCAGCCAAGGTGGACTTCAAGAGACCCAGTACTTC
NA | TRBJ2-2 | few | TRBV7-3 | CASSLNVGDAGELFF | TGTGCCAGCAGCTTAAACGTGGGGGACGCCGGGGAGCTGTTTTTT
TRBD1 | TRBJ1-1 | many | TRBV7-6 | CASSLVGGTGEAFF | TGTGCCAGCAGCTTAGTAGGGGGGACAGGTGAAGCTTTCTTT
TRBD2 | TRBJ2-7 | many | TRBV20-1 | CSASPGLAGNYEQYF | TGCAGTGCTAGCCCGGGACTAGCGGGGAACTACGAGCAGTACTTC
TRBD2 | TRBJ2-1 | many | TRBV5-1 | CASSLTSGGANEQFF | TGCGCCAGCAGCTTGACTAGCGGGGGGGCCAATGAGCAGTTCTTC
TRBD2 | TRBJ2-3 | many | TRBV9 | CASSLSGTSYTDTQYF | TGTGCCAGCAGCCTTTCTGGGACTAGCTACACAGATACGCAGTATTTT
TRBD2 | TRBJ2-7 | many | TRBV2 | CASKARTSGPEQYF | TGTGCCAGCAAGGCACGGACTAGCGGGCCCGAGCAGTACTTC
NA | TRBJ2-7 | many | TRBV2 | CASSGGSPPGSEYF | TGTGCCAGCTCCGGAGGGTCCCCCCCGGGCTCGGAGTACTTC